Listed below are T cell receptor beta chains from one sample, sequenced in a study of CD8+ T cells in alopecia areata. Produced via immunoSEQ multiplex PCR; TCRdb's table is partial and in-frame only. This sample yields 200,000 to 250,000 clones, of which 55% to 70% are seen a single time; around 3.9% belongs to the top ten. The sample consisted of CD4+ T cells sorted from blood, taken at week 4, from a patient treated with tofacitinib. The source of these receptors is a human donor with alopecia areata. Both conserved end residues are part of each CDR3. The D gene is left open where the match is weak. Part of the rows lack a size; the others show once, few, many or a class for expanded clones.

clone_size	j_call	d_call	v_call	cdr3_aa	cdr3_nt
NA	TRBJ2-6	NA	TRBV6-5	CASSPQGLGANVLTF	TGTGCCAGCAGCCCTCAGGGGTTAGGGGCCAACGTCCTGACTTTC
NA	TRBJ1-4	NA	TRBV27	CASSLSRNEKLFF	TGTGCCAGCAGTTTATCGAGGAACGAAAAACTGTTTTTT
NA	TRBJ2-1	TRBD2	TRBV29-1	CSVVLSSKGTRLRTLAFNNEQFF	TGCAGCGTTGTTCTAAGCTCCAAAGGGACTAGGCTTCGAACCCTTGCCTTTAACAATGAGCAGTTCTTC
NA	TRBJ1-2	TRBD1	TRBV27	CASSLGDRLNYGYTF	TGTGCCAGCAGTTTAGGGGACAGGCTTAACTATGGCTACACCTTC
NA	TRBJ2-2	NA	TRBV30	CAGQGQVGELFF	TGTGCCGGTCAGGGTCAAGTAGGGGAGCTGTTTTTT
once	TRBJ1-1	NA	TRBV30	CAWSHNANTEAFF	TGTGCCTGGAGCCACAATGCGAACACTGAAGCTTTCTTT
NA	TRBJ1-2	NA	TRBV30	CASFWGGYTF	TGTGCCTCCTTTTGGGGTGGCTACACCTTC
NA	TRBJ1-1	NA	TRBV2	CASSDPEEAFF	TGTGCCAGCAGTGATCCCGAAGAAGCTTTCTTT
NA	TRBJ2-4	TRBD1	TRBV30	CAWNPGQGGNIQYF	TGTGCCTGGAATCCGGGACAGGGAGGAAACATTCAGTACTTC
NA	TRBJ2-7	TRBD2	TRBV7-2	CASSQTGTSVQQYF	TGTGCCAGCAGCCAAACCGGGACTAGTGTACAGCAGTACTTC
few	TRBJ2-1	NA	TRBV10-3	CAISPGAAEGNEQFF	TGTGCCATCAGCCCAGGGGCCGCAGAAGGAAATGAGCAGTTCTTC
NA	TRBJ2-5	NA	TRBV18	CASSQGRGAETQYF	TGTGCCAGCTCACAAGGAAGGGGCGCGGAGACCCAGTACTTC
NA	TRBJ2-1	TRBD2	TRBV9	CASSVEGWTSGGAVQFF	TGTGCCAGCAGCGTAGAGGGTTGGACTAGCGGGGGGGCAGTGCAGTTCTTC
NA	TRBJ2-2	NA	TRBV29-1	CSARPGVTNTGELFF	TGCAGCGCCCGACCCGGGGTAACGAACACCGGGGAGCTGTTTTTT
NA	TRBJ1-1	TRBD1	TRBV15	CATSRDRGSTEAFF	TGTGCCACCAGCAGAGACAGGGGGAGCACTGAAGCTTTCTTT
NA	TRBJ2-7	NA	TRBV5-4	CASSWGARDSNFGTYEQYF	TGTGCCAGCAGCTGGGGGGCAAGGGACTCCAACTTCGGAACCTACGAGCAGTACTTC
NA	TRBJ2-4	NA	TRBV5-6	CASSLGGDIQYF	TGTGCCAGCAGCTTGGGAGGGGACATTCAGTACTTC
NA	TRBJ2-1	TRBD2	TRBV7-2	CASSLAGGHEQFF	TGTGCCAGCAGCCTAGCGGGGGGGCATGAGCAGTTCTTC
NA	TRBJ1-6	NA	TRBV18	CASSLSRGADSPLHF	TGTGCCAGCTCCCTGAGTCGGGGGGCTGATTCACCCCTCCACTTT
NA	TRBJ1-5	NA	TRBV30	CAWSPTSDQPQHF	TGTGCCTGGAGTCCCACAAGCGATCAGCCCCAGCATTTT